These T cell receptor beta chains were read from a single sample in a study of CD8+CD57+ T cells in acquired aplastic anemia. TCRdb reprocessed the reads via MiXCR and lists one record per CDR3 protein. Found here are around 200,000 distinct CDR3 sequences, less than 75% of them singletons; the top ten hold around 50%. Input material: sorted CD4+, CD8+, or CD8+CD57+ T cells (not recorded which) from PBMCs. The receptors shown here come from a human donor with aplastic anemia. CDR3s include the opening cysteine and the closing phenylalanine or tryptophan. A D gene is named only where the DNA matches it firmly. For some rows the clone size is stated as once, few or many, or as a class when expanded; others skip it.

>TRBV7-3|NA|NA|TRBJ2-1
CAISPPTRGGEQFF
TGTGCCATCAGTCCCCCTACCAGGGGAGGGGAGCAGTTCTTC
>TRBV7-8|NA|NA|TRBJ2-7
CASSWGSHYEQYF
TGTGCCAGCAGCTGGGGATCCCACTACGAGCAGTACTTC
>TRBV20-1|NA|NA|TRBJ2-2
CSAYPPRGRNTGELFF
TGCAGTGCGTACCCTCCAAGGGGCCGTAACACCGGGGAGCTGTTTTTT
>TRBV6-1|NA|NA|TRBJ2-7
CASSERASLLYEQYF
TGTGCCAGCAGTGAAAGGGCTAGCCTACTCTACGAGCAGTACTTC
>TRBV10-2|NA|TRBD1|TRBJ1-2
CASSPDLDRGGGYTF
TGCGCCAGCAGTCCGGACCTAGACAGGGGAGGCGGCTACACCTTC
>TRBV7-2|NA|NA|TRBJ1-5
CASSFTPVGQPQHF
TGTGCCAGCAGCTTCACCCCAGTGGGCCAGCCCCAGCATTTT
>TRBV20-1|NA|NA|TRBJ2-5
CSARGGLAVRETQYF
TGCAGTGCTAGAGGGGGGCTAGCGGTACGGGAGACCCAGTACTTC
>TRBV19|medium-sized|NA|TRBJ1-6
CASGQGNYSPLHF
TGTGCCAGCGGCCAGGGCAACTATTCACCCCTCCACTTT
>TRBV7-8|many|NA|TRBJ2-5
CASSLLGADATQYF
TGTGCCAGCAGCTTACTTGGGGCAGATGCGACCCAGTACTTC
>TRBV20-1|NA|NA|TRBJ1-5
CSATAGSGQPQHF
TGCAGTGCTACGGCCGGGTCGGGACAGCCCCAGCATTTT
>TRBV10-3|few|TRBD2|TRBJ2-7
CAIRGGIAGTGEQYF
TGTGCCATCAGGGGTGGAATAGCGGGAACGGGAGAGCAGTACTTC
>TRBV7-2|NA|NA|TRBJ2-7
CASSLAMVLSYEQYF
TGTGCCAGCAGCTTAGCTATGGTCCTTTCCTACGAGCAGTACTTC
>TRBV5-8|NA|NA|TRBJ2-1
CASSLVHLAARGKFF
TGTGCCAGCAGCTTGGTCCATCTCGCGGCCAGGGGAAAGTTCTTC
>TRBV7-3|NA|NA|TRBJ2-7
CASSLLGNNYEQYF
TGTGCCAGCAGCTTACTGGGAAATAACTACGAGCAGTACTTC
>TRBV4-1|many|TRBD2|TRBJ2-1
CASSHPGLVGNEQFF
TGCGCCAGCAGCCATCCGGGACTAGTCGGTAATGAGCAGTTCTTC
>TRBV11-2|many|TRBD2|TRBJ2-3
CASSFSGVVTDTQYF
TGTGCCAGCAGCTTTAGCGGGGTTGTCACAGATACGCAGTATTTT
>TRBV14|NA|NA|TRBJ2-7
CASSQGEGQFYEQYF
TGTGCCAGCAGCCAAGGAGAGGGACAATTCTACGAGCAGTACTTC
>TRBV27|many|NA|TRBJ2-2
CASSLPENTGELFF
TGTGCCAGCAGTTTGCCGGAGAACACCGGGGAGCTGTTTTTC
>TRBV6-1|NA|TRBD1|TRBJ2-2
CASKDRSGELFF
TGTGCCAGCAAGGACAGGTCCGGGGAGCTGTTTTTT
>TRBV6-1|NA|TRBD1|TRBJ1-6
CASSVQGVNSPLHF
TGTGCCAGCAGTGTTCAGGGGGTGAATTCACCCCTCCACTTT
>TRBV7-2|NA|NA|TRBJ1-2
CASSPDRKNGYTF
TGTGCCAGCAGCCCAGACAGGAAGAACGGCTACACCTTC
>TRBV2|many|TRBD2|TRBJ2-2
CARAGVNTGELFF
TGTGCCAGAGCGGGGGTAAACACCGGGGAGCTGTTTTTT
>TRBV7-9|once|TRBD1|TRBJ2-7
CASRQGANSMSF
TGTGCCAGCCGACAGGGGGCGAACTCTATGTCCTTC
>TRBV19|NA|TRBD2|TRBJ2-3
CASSILPGGSTDTQYF
TGTGCCAGTAGTATTTTGCCGGGAGGGAGCACAGATACGCAGTATTTT
>TRBV24-1|few|TRBD1|TRBJ2-3
CATSATGGDADTQYF
TGTGCCACCAGTGCAACAGGGGGTGACGCAGATACGCAGTATTTT
>TRBV15|NA|TRBD2|TRBJ2-2
CATSNWTSGIGELFF
TGTGCCACCAGCAACTGGACTAGCGGGATAGGTGAGCTGTTTTTT
>TRBV12-3/TRBV12-4|NA|NA|TRBJ2-1
CASSLGASASYNEQFF
TGTGCCAGCAGTTTAGGGGCTAGCGCCTCCTACAATGAGCAGTTCTTC
>TRBV19|NA|NA|TRBJ1-6
CASTTGQPNSPLHF
TGTGCCAGTACTACCGGACAGCCAAATTCACCCCTCCACTTT
>TRBV12-3/TRBV12-4|few|NA|TRBJ1-2
CASRNYGYTF
TGTGCCTCGCGAAACTATGGCTACACCTTC
>TRBV7-2|NA|NA|TRBJ2-5
CASSFGTTGETQYF
TGTGCCAGCAGCTTCGGGACGACGGGGGAGACCCAGTACTTC
>TRBV5-1|few|TRBD2|TRBJ2-3
CASKLAGGRTDTQYF
TGCGCCAGCAAACTAGCGGGGGGACGGACAGATACGCAGTATTTT
>TRBV15|few|TRBD1|TRBJ2-7
CATSSFPGQSYEQYF
TGTGCCACCAGCAGCTTCCCGGGACAGAGCTACGAGCAGTACTTC
>TRBV24-1|NA|TRBD1|TRBJ2-3
CATAGTDTDTQYF
TGTGCCACCGCCGGGACAGACACAGATACGCAGTATTTT
>TRBV2|few|NA|TRBJ1-6
CASSEDSPDAPLHF
TGTGCCAGCAGTGAGGACAGCCCGGACGCCCCCCTCCACTTT